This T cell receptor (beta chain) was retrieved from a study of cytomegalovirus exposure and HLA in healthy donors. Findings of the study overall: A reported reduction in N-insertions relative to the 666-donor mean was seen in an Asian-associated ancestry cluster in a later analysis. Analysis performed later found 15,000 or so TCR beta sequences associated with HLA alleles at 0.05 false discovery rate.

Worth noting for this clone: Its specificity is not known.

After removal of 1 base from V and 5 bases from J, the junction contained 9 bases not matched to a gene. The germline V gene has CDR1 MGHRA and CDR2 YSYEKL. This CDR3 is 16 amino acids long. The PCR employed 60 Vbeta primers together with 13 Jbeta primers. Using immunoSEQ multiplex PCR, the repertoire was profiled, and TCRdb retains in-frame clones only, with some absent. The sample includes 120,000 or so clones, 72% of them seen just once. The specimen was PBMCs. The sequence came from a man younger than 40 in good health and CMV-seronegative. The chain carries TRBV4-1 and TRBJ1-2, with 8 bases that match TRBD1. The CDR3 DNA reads TGCGCCAGCAGCCAAGCTCTAGGGCAGGGGGCATATGGCTACACCTTC. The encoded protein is CASSQALGQGAYGYTF.